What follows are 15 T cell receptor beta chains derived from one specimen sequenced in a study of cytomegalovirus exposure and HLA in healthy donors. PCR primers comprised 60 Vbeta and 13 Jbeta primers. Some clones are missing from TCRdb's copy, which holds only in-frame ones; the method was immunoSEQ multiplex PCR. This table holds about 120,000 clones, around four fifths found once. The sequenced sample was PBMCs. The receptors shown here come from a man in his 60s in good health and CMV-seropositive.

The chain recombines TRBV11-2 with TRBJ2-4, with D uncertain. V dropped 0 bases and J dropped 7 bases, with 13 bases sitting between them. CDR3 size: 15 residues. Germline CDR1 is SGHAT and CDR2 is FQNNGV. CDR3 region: CASSLDLRPYNIQYF. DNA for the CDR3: TGTGCCAGCAGCTTAGACTTGCGGCCCTATAACATTCAGTACTTC.

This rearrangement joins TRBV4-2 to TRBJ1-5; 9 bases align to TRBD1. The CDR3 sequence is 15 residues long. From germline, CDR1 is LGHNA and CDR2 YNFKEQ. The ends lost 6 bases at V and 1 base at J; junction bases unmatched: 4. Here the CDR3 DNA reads TGTGCCAGCAGACCCGGACAGGGGAGCAATCAGCCCCAGCATTTT. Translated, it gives CASRPGQGSNQPQHF.

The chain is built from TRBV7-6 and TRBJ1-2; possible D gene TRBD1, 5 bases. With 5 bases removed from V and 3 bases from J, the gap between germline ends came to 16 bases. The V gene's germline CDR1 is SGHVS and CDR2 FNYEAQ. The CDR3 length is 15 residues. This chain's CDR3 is CASSPRGGGDYGYTF. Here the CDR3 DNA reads TGTGCCAGCAGCCCTCGGGGCGGGGGGGACTATGGCTACACCTTC.

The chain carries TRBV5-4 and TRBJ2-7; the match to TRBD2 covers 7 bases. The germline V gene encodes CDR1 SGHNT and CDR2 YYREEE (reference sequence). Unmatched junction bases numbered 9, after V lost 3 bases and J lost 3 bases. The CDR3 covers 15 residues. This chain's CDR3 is CASSYLTGTIYEQYF. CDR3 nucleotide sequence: TGTGCCAGCAGCTACCTAACCGGGACTATCTACGAGCAGTACTTC. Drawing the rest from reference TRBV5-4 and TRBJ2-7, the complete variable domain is ETGVTQSPTHLIKTRGQQVTLRCSSQSGHNTVSWYQQALGQGPQFIFQYYREEENGRGNFPPRFSGLQFPNYSSELNVNALELDDSALYLCASSYLTGTIYEQYFGPGTRLTVT.

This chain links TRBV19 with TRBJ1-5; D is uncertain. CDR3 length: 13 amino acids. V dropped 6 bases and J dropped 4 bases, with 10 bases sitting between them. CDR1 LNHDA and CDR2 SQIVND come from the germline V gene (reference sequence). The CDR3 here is CASSRTVNQPQHF. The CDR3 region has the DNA TGTGCCAGTAGCAGGACTGTGAATCAGCCCCAGCATTTT.

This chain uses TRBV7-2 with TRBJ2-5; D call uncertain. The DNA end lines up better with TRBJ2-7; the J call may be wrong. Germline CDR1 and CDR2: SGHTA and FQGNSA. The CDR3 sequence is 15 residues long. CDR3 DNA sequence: TGTGCCAGCAGCTCCGCGGTCAGCCGCCTCTACGAGCAGTACTTC. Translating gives CASSSAVSRLYEQYF.

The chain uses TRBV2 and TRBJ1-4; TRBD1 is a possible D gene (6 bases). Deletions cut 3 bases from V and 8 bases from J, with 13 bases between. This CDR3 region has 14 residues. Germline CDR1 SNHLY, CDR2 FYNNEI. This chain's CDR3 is CASSDGGAGEKLFF. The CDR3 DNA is TGTGCCAGCAGTGATGGGGGGGCTGGGGAAAAACTGTTTTTT.

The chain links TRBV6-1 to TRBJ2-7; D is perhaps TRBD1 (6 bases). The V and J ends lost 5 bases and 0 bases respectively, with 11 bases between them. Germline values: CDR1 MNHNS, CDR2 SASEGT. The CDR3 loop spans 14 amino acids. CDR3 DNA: TGTGCCAGCAGTAAGCAGGGGAGCTCCTACGAGCAGTACTTC. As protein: CASSKQGSSYEQYF.

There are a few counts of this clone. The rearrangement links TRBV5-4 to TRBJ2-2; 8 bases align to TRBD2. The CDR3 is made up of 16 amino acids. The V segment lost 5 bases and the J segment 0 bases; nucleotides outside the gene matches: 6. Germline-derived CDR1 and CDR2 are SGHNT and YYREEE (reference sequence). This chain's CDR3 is CASRPIAGTNTGELFF. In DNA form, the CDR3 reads TGTGCCAGCAGACCCATAGCGGGGACGAACACCGGGGAGCTGTTTTTT.

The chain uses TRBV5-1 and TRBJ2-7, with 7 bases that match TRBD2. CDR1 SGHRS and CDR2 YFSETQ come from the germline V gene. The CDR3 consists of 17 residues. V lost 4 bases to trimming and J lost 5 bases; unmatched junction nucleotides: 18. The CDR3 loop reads CASSPGDYGGRGDEQYF. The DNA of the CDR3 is TGCGCCAGCAGCCCGGGCGATTATGGCGGGAGAGGGGACGAGCAGTACTTC. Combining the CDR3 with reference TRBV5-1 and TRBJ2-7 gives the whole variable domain KAGVTQTPRYLIKTRGQQVTLSCSPISGHRSVSWYQQTPGQGLQFLFEYFSETQRNKGNFPGRFSGRQFSNSRSEMNVSTLELGDSALYLCASSPGDYGGRGDEQYFGPGTRLTVT.

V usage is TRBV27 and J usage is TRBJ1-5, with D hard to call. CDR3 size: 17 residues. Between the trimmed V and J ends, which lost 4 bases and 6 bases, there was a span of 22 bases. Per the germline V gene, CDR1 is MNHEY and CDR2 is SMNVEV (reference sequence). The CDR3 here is CASSSLEGPVGSQPQHF. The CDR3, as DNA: TGTGCCAGCAGTTCCCTCGAAGGACCGGTTGGGAGTCAGCCCCAGCATTTT.

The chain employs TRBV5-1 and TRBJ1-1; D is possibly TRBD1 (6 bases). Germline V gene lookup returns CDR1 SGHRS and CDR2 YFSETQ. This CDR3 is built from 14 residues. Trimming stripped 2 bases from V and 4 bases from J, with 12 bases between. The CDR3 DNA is TGCGCCAGCAGCTTTGGGGGGGGCGCCACTGAAGCTTTCTTT. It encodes CASSFGGGATEAFF.

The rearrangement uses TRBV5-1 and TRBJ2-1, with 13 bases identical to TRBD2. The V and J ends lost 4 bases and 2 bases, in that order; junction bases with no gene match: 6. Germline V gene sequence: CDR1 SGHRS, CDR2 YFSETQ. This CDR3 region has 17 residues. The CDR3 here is CASSLGLAGEPYNEQFF. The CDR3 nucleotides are TGCGCCAGCAGCCTAGGACTAGCGGGGGAACCCTACAATGAGCAGTTCTTC.

In DNA, the CDR3 is TGTGCCAGCAGTGAAAACAAGATTTCCTACGAGCAGTACTTC. This gives the protein CASSENKISYEQYF. The V call is TRBV6-1, the J call TRBJ2-7, with unresolved D. V lost 2 bases to trimming and J lost 1 base, with 9 bases between them. Looked up from germline, CDR1 is MNHNS and CDR2 is SASEGT. The CDR3 consists of 14 residues.

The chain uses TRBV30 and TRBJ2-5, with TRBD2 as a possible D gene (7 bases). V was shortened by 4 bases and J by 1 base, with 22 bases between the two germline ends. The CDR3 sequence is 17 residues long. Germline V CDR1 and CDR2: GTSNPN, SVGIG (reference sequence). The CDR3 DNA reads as TGTGCCTGGATCCCCTTATGGCGCGCGGGGGCCCAAGAGACCCAGTACTTC. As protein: CAWIPLWRAGAQETQYF.